Shown below are 18 T cell receptor beta chains from a single sample sequenced in a study of blood T cell repertoires in COVID-19. Using immunoSEQ multiplex PCR, the repertoire was profiled, and TCRdb retains in-frame clones only, with some absent. Found here are 250,000 to 300,000 clones, around 82% of them singletons; the top ten hold 5.7%. The sample taken for sequencing was peripheral blood. The receptors stem from a man aged 80 or over with acute or convalescent COVID-19.

In this sample, this clone turned up once. The chain couples TRBV18 to TRBJ1-5, with D tentatively TRBD1 (6 bases). In germline, CDR1 is KGHSH, CDR2 LQKENI. The CDR3 consists of 14 residues. V lost 2 bases, J lost 6 bases, and 11 bases lay in between. For the CDR3, the DNA is TGTGCCAGCTCACCAGGAACAGGGCCTCAGCCCCAGCATTTT. This encodes CASSPGTGPQPQHF.

The chain has TRBV30 and TRBJ1-2; tentatively, D is TRBD1 (6 bases). Trimming removed 4 bases from V and 6 bases from J, with 15 bases in between. Per the germline V gene, CDR1 is GTSNPN and CDR2 is SVGIG (reference sequence). The CDR3 is 13 amino acids. DNA for the CDR3: TGTGCCTGGATCCCCCGGGAGGGGGATGGCTACACCTTC. Translated, it gives CAWIPREGDGYTF.

This clone is a singleton in its sample. The chain combines TRBV12-3 or TRBV12-4 with TRBJ2-1; TRBD2 is a possible D gene (6 bases). The CDR3 is 13 residues long. V lost 5 bases, J lost 4 bases, and 9 bases lay in between. The CDR3 protein is CASSGAGYNEQFF. CDR3 in DNA: TGTGCCAGCAGTGGGGCGGGGTACAATGAGCAGTTCTTC.

In nucleotides, the CDR3 is TGTGCCAGCAGCGTAGGCGGGATGGCAGAGACCCAGTACTTC. This sequence encodes CASSVGGMAETQYF. This sequence joins TRBV9 and TRBJ2-5; TRBD2 might be the D (6 bases). Trimming left V 0 bases short and J 4 bases short, with 10 bases between. Looked up from germline, CDR1 is SGDLS and CDR2 is YYNGEE. The CDR3 is 14 amino acids.

The rearrangement uses TRBV5-8 and TRBJ2-6; no clear D gene. Germline CDR1 is SGHTS and CDR2 is YDEGEE. V was shortened by 1 base and J by 0 bases, with 5 bases between the two germline ends. This CDR3 contains 15 residues. This CDR3 is CASSLFVSGANVLTF. DNA of the CDR3: TGTGCCAGCAGCTTGTTCGTCTCTGGGGCCAACGTCCTGACTTTC.

V usage is TRBV3-1 (or the pseudogene TRBV3-2) and J usage is TRBJ1-5, with no clear D. The CDR3 covers 14 residues. Deletions cut 0 bases from V and 3 bases from J, with 6 bases between. The germline V gene has CDR1 LGHDT and CDR2 YNNKEL (reference sequence). The CDR3 reads CASSQDGFNQPQHF. In nucleotides, the CDR3 is TGTGCCAGCAGCCAAGACGGTTTCAATCAGCCCCAGCATTTT.

The chain is built from TRBV5-1 and TRBJ2-1; 9 positions agree with TRBD2. The V segment lost 6 bases and the J segment 2 bases; nucleotides outside the gene matches: 6. The CDR3 spans 15 residues. CDR1 and CDR2 (germline): SGHRS, YFSETQ. CDR3 coding DNA: TGCGCCAGCAATCCCGGGACTAGCCCCTACAATGAGCAGTTCTTC. Protein product: CASNPGTSPYNEQFF.

This clone was picked up one time. Distinct nucleotide sequences in the sample also encode this CDR3. The CDR3 spells CASSRTGAYNEQFF. The CDR3 DNA is TGTGCCAGCAGTCGGACAGGGGCCTACAATGAGCAGTTCTTC. The chain has TRBV27 and TRBJ2-1; 9 bases agree with TRBD1. Germline trimming cut 5 bases from V and 2 bases from J; bases unmatched to any gene: 1. The CDR3 contains 14 residues. Per germline, CDR1 MNHEY and CDR2 SMNVEV (reference sequence).

The V and J genes are TRBV27 and TRBJ2-7, with 12 bases matching TRBD2. There are 16 residues in the CDR3. Per germline, CDR1 MNHEY and CDR2 SMNVEV (reference sequence). With 5 bases clipped from V and 2 bases from J, the junction kept 7 bases outside the gene matches. CDR3 DNA: TGTGCCAGCAGTCGACTAACTAGCGGGGGGACCTACGAGCAGTACTTC. Its protein product is CASSRLTSGGTYEQYF.

CDR3 sequence: CASSYDSYNEQFF. CDR3 sequence (DNA): TGTGCCAGCAGCTACGACAGCTACAATGAGCAGTTCTTC. The rearrangement uses TRBV7-9 and TRBJ2-1; a weak D match, TRBD1 (5 bases). Germline CDR1 reads SEHNR; CDR2 reads FQNEAQ (reference sequence). This CDR3 contains 13 residues. Trimming removed 4 bases from V and 3 bases from J, with 7 bases in between.

The J gene is TRBJ2-2, the V gene TRBV9; D possibly corresponds to TRBD1 (6 bases). The CDR3 covers 13 residues. Trimming took off 7 bases at V and 1 base at J, with 8 bases between the two ends. Germline V CDR1 and CDR2: SGDLS, YYNGEE. The CDR3 region has the DNA TGTGCCAGCGGGACAATGAACACCGGGGAGCTGTTTTTT. Translated: CASGTMNTGELFF. Using reference TRBV9 and TRBJ2-2 for the parts outside the CDR3, the full variable domain is DSGVTQTPKHLITATGQRVTLRCSPRSGDLSVYWYQQSLDQGLQFLIQYYNGEERAKGNILERFSAQQFPDLHSELNLSSLELGDSALYFCASGTMNTGELFFGEGSRLTVL.

The rearrangement joins TRBV7-8 to TRBJ1-4; tentative D call: TRBD1 (5 bases). V gave up 3 bases and J gave up 8 bases, with 10 bases separating them. The CDR3 runs to 13 residues. Germline V gene lookup returns CDR1 SGHVS and CDR2 FQNEAQ. The CDR3 reads CASSLGGGEKLFF. CDR3 nucleotide sequence: TGTGCCAGCAGCTTGGGGGGAGGCGAAAAACTGTTTTTT.

The chain recombines TRBV9 with TRBJ2-3; TRBD2 matches 8 bases. The CDR3 loop spans 15 amino acids. In germline, CDR1 is SGDLS, CDR2 YYNGEE. After removal of 4 bases from V and 3 bases from J, the junction contained 7 bases not matched to a gene. DNA for the CDR3: TGTGCCAGCAGCTTAGCGGGATCGGGAACAGATACGCAGTATTTT. It yields the protein CASSLAGSGTDTQYF.

V usage is TRBV7-9 and J usage is TRBJ2-7, with 9 bases that match TRBD1. The V gene end was trimmed by 5 bases and the J gene end by 5 bases; junction bases not matched to a gene: 10. The CDR3 has 15 amino acids. CDR1 is SEHNR, CDR2 FQNEAQ, per germline (reference sequence). The CDR3 DNA is TGTGCCAGCAGCAGTCCGGGACAGGGTGTTGACGAGCAGTACTTC. Protein product: CASSSPGQGVDEQYF.

The gene calls are TRBV19 and TRBJ1-5; maybe TRBD1 (6 bases). V was shortened by 2 bases and J by 3 bases, with 14 bases between the two germline ends. The CDR3 is 16 amino acids. The germline CDR1 and CDR2 sequences are LNHDA and SQIVND (reference sequence). CDR3 residues: CASSISGVGFNQPQHF. The CDR3 DNA reads as TGTGCCAGTAGTATATCAGGGGTCGGGTTCAATCAGCCCCAGCATTTT.

The V and J genes are TRBV28 and TRBJ2-6, with TRBD1 matching 7 bases. The CDR3 is 16 amino acids. Germline V lookup: CDR1 MDHEN, CDR2 SYDVKM. The J segment lost 4 bases and the V segment lost 5 bases, leaving 8 bases of the junction unmatched. The CDR3: CASSPGQRLGANVLTF. As DNA, the CDR3 is TGTGCCAGCAGTCCGGGACAGAGGTTGGGGGCCAACGTCCTGACTTTC. The variable domain in full, completed from reference TRBV28 and TRBJ2-6, reads DVKVTQSSRYLVKRTGEKVFLECVQDMDHENMFWYRQDPGLGLRLIYFSYDVKMKEKGDIPEGYSVSREKKERFSLILESASTNQTSMYLCASSPGQRLGANVLTFGAGSRLTVL.

The chain has TRBV7-9 and TRBJ1-2; D possibly corresponds to TRBD1 (5 bases). CDR1 SEHNR and CDR2 FQNEAQ come from the germline V gene (reference sequence). V was cut by 1 base and J by 14 bases, with 20 bases left in between. There are 14 residues in the CDR3. The CDR3 coding sequence is TGTGCCAGCAGCTTAGGGCAGGGCGAAATGGCTGGGACCTTC. Translating gives CASSLGQGEMAGTF.

The J gene is TRBJ1-6, the V gene TRBV2, with D unclear. The germline V gene has CDR1 SNHLY and CDR2 FYNNEI. Trimming stripped 3 bases from V and 12 bases from J, with 9 bases between. The CDR3 is 12 residues long. This chain's CDR3 is CASSESGKPLHF. Written as DNA, the CDR3 is TGTGCCAGCAGTGAGTCGGGGAAACCCCTCCACTTT.